This entry describes one TCR beta chain. Its specificity is not known. The ends lost 2 bases at V and 7 bases at J; junction bases unmatched: 8. The CDR3 extends over 15 amino acids. CDR1 is SGHTA and CDR2 is FQGTGA in the germline V gene. The sample comes from a study of beta chain features in type 1 diabetes. Study outcomes and limitations: Type 1 diabetes patients had TCRB CDR3s that were shorter (moderately but significantly so) in all four CD4+ subsets. Relative to healthy donors, patients appeared to have naive, central memory and Treg TCRB repertoires that were more similar.

Reverse transcription of all isolated RNA meant that expressed TCRB transcripts were sequenced. Naive, central memory and regulatory T cell samples produced a mean of approximately 4 million reads. TCRdb's table, derived via immunoSEQ multiplex PCR, lists solely in-frame clones and lacks some. This repertoire shows roughly 280,000 clones, approximately 25% found once; its top ten account for 0.012%. The clonotype was recovered from a woman aged 25 to 45 with type 1 diabetes. J is TRBJ2-1 and V is TRBV7-3, with TRBD2 matching 7 bases. Specimen: naive CD4+ T cells from blood. CDR3 residues: CASSLLGGGRNEQFF. The CDR3 DNA sequence: TGTGCCAGCAGCTTACTTGGGGGAGGGCGAAATGAGCAGTTCTTC. Together with reference TRBV7-3 and TRBJ2-1, the CDR3 gives the full variable domain: GAGVSQTPSNKVTEKGKYVELRCDPISGHTALYWYRQSLGQGPEFLIYFQGTGAADDSGLPNDRFFAVRPEGSVSTLKIQRTERGDSAVYLCASSLLGGGRNEQFFGPGTRLTVL.